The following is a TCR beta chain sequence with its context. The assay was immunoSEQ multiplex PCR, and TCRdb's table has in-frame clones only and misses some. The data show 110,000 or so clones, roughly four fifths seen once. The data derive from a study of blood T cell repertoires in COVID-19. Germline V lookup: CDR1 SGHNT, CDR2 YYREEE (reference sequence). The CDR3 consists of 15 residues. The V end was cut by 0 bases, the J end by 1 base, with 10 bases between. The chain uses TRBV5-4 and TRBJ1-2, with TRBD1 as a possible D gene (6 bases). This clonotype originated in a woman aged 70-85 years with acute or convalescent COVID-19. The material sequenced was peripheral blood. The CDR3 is CASSLEGTFNYGYTF. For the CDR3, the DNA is TGTGCCAGCAGCTTGGAGGGGACATTTAACTATGGCTACACCTTC.